The clone carrying this TCR beta chain has a count of ten or more. Antigen: not known. For the second PCR, which ran for roughly 6 to 12 cycles, a sample-barcoded 5' primer and a J-beta primer mix were used. TCRdb called the 5' RACE reads again in MiXCR, with one record for every CDR3 protein. In the table there are about 1.7 million distinct CDR3 sequences, approximately 30% of which are singletons. This sample was included in a study of blood T cells in healthy people across ages. Whole-study findings and limits: Whereas aged donors had fewer naive CD4+ cells, long-lived donors had more of them and higher diversity. Because donor CMV status was unknown, expanded clonotype changes were possibly confounded.

Germline values: CDR1 KGHSH, CDR2 LQKENI. The CDR3 sequence is 14 residues long. J was trimmed by 3 bases and V by 3 bases; bases with no gene match: 5. The source is a woman in her 30s in good health. The sequencing input was blood. The rearrangement joins TRBV18 to TRBJ2-7; 7 bases agree with TRBD1. CDR3 sequence: CASSPRDRIYEQYF. CDR3 coding DNA: TGTGCCAGCTCACCCCGGGACAGAATCTACGAGCAGTACTTC. Filled out from reference TRBV18 and TRBJ2-7, the complete variable domain reads NAGVMQNPRHLVRRRGQEARLRCSPMKGHSHVYWYRQLPEEGLKFMVYLQKENIIDESGMPKERFSAEFPKEGPSILRIQQVVRGDSAAYFCASSPRDRIYEQYFGPGTRLTVT.